This entry is about one TCR beta chain. This record belongs to a study of blood T cell repertoires in COVID-19. In the study overall: The United States, Italy and Spain supplied acute and convalescent COVID-19 samples.

In the study's own analysis: Quantification of nucleated cells was approximated via reference gene primer amplification. Sequenced by immunoSEQ multiplex PCR; TCRdb stores in-frame clones only, minus some. Clone size and the V and J calls come from that table; the DNA yielded D and trimming. The profile shows about 370,000 clones, roughly nine tenths of them singletons. Participants were aged about 18 to 100 years, lived in over 20 US areas, and enrolled virtually. Recovered status applied to Cohort 3 donors who had two consecutive negative PCRs. It also applied to those with clearance or with symptom resolution. The V gene's germline CDR1 is MNHEY and CDR2 SVGAGI. With 2 bases clipped from V and 3 bases from J, the junction kept 6 bases outside the gene matches. This CDR3 is built from 15 residues.

The chain links TRBV6-5 to TRBJ2-7; 8 bases fit TRBD2. This clonotype was sampled from a man between 18 and 29 years old who had recovered from COVID-19. The sample taken for sequencing was PBMCs or T cells enriched from blood (not recorded which). The CDR3 DNA follows: TGTGCCAGCAGTTACACTTTAGCGGGGTACTACGAGCAGTACTTC. Its protein is CASSYTLAGYYEQYF.